This TCR beta chain was recovered during a study of T cells after yellow fever vaccination. As for the study in general: Some fractions had low cell numbers, and these were prepared with SMART-Seq v4 Ultra Low Input.

Synthesis of TCR cDNA relied on 5'RACE template switching, which attached a universal primer site and UMIs. MiXCR was run by TCRdb on the 5' RACE reads, yielding one entry per CDR3 protein. Of about 120,000 distinct CDR3 sequences in the sample, 8.9% were seen once. This clonotype was picked up a small number of times. Its antigen is still unknown. Study-level findings and limits: A limited proportion of clonotypes was detected within both the CD4 and CD8 compartments. Subsequent to the booster, the majority of primary-vaccination clones reappeared (roughly 95% CD4, about 90% CD8).

The CDR3 is 14 amino acids. Germline V gene lookup returns CDR1 LNHDA and CDR2 SQIVND (reference sequence). V lost 4 bases, J lost 5 bases, and 14 bases lay in between. The chain has TRBV19 and TRBJ1-2; D unclear. The receptor comes from a man between 18 and 29 years old who received the YFV17D yellow fever vaccine. The sequenced sample was CD8+ T cells sorted from PBMCs, obtained on the day of the yellow fever booster vaccination. CDR3 in amino acids: CASSNPQNQYGYTF. The CDR3 coding sequence is TGTGCCAGTAGTAACCCACAGAATCAGTATGGCTACACCTTC.